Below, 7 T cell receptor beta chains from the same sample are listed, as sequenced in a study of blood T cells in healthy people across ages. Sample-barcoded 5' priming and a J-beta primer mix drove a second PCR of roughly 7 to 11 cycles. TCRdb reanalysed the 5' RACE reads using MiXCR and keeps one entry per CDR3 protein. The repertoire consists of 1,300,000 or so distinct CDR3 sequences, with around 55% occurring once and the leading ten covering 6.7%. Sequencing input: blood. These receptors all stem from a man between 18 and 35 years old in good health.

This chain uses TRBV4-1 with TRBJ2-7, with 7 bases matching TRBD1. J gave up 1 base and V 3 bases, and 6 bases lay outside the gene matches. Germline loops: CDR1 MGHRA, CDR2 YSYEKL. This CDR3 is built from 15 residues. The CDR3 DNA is TGCGCCAGCAGCCACCCGGGACAGCCGTCCTACGAGCAGTACTTC. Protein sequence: CASSHPGQPSYEQYF.

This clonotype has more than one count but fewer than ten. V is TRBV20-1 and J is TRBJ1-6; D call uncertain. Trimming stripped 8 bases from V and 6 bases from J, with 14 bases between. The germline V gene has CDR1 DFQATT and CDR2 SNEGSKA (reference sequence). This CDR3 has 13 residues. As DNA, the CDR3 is TGCAGTACATACCTTGGGGTTAATTCACCCCTCCACTTT. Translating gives CSTYLGVNSPLHF.

This CDR3 reads CASSWGDGTTTGELFF. The CDR3, as DNA: TGTGCCAGCAGTTGGGGGGACGGAACGACTACCGGGGAGCTGTTTTTT. The chain recombines TRBV6-6 with TRBJ2-2; a weak D match, TRBD2 (6 bases). Germline loops: CDR1 MNHNY, CDR2 SVGAGI (reference sequence). V gave up 4 bases and J gave up 5 bases, with 17 bases separating them. This CDR3 is 16 amino acids long.

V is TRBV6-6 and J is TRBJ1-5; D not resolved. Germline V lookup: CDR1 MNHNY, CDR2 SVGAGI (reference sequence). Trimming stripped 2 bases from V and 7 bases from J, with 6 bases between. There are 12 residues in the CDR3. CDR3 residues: CASSYPRQPQHF. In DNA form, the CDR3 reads TGTGCCAGCAGTTACCCTCGACAGCCCCAGCATTTT.

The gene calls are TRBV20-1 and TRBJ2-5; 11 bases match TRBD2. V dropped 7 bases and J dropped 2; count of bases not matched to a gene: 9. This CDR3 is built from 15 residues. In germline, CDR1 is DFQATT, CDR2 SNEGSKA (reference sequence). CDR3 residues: CSVPSRTSGQETQYF. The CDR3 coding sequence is TGCAGTGTGCCCTCCCGGACTAGCGGGCAAGAGACCCAGTACTTC.

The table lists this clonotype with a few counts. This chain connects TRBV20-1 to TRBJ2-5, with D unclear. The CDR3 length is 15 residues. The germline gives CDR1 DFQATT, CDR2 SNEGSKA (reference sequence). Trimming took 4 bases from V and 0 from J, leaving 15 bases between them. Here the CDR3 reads CSAIVDSWYQETQYF. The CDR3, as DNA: TGCAGTGCTATCGTAGACTCATGGTACCAAGAGACCCAGTACTTC.

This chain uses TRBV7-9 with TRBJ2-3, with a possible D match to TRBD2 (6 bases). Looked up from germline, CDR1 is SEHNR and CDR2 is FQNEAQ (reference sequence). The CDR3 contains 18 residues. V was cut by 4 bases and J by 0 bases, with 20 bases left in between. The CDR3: CASSSRRRSSASTDTQYF. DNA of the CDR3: TGTGCCAGCAGCTCCAGACGTCGTTCTAGCGCAAGCACAGATACGCAGTATTTT.